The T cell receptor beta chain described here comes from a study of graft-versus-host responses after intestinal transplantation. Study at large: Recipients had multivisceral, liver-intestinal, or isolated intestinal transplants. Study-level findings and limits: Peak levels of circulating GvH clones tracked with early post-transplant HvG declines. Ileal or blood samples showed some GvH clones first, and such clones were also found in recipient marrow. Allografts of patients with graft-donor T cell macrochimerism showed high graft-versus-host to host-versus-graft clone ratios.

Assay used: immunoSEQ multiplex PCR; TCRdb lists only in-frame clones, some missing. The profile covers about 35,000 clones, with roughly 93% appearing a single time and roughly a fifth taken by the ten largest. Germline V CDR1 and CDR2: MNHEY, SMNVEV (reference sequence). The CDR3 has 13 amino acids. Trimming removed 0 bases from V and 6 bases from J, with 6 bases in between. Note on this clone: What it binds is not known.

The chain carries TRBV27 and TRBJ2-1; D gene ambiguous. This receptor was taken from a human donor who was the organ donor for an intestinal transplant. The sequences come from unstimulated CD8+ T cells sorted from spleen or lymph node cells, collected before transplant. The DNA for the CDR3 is TGTGCCAGCAGTTTATCGTACAGCAATGAGCAGTTCTTC. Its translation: CASSLSYSNEQFF.